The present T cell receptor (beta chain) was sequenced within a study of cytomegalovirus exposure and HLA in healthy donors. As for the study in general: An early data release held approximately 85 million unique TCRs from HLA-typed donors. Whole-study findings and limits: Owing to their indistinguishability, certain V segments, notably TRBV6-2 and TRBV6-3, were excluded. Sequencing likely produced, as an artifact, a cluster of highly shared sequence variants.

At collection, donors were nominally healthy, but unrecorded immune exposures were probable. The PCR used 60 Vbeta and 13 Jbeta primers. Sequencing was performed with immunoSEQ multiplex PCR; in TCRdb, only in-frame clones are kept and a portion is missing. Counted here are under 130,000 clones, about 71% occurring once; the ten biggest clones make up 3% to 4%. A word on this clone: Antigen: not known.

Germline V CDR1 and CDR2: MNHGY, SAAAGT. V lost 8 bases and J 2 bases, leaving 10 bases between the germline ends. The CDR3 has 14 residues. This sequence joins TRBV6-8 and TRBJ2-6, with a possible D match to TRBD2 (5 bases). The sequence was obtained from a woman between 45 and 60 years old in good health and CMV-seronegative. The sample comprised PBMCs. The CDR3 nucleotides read TGTGCCAGCGGACGGGGAACTGGGGCCAACGTCCTGACTTTC. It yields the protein CASGRGTGANVLTF.